A single sample gave rise to the 11 T cell receptor beta chains below, sequenced in a study of graft-versus-host responses after intestinal transplantation. The repertoire was sequenced with immunoSEQ multiplex PCR; TCRdb's copy has only in-frame clones and lacks some. The sample gives around 40,000 clones, roughly four fifths of which show up once; roughly 3.6% is in the top ten. Material: PBMCs, obtained roughly 34 months after transplant. The receptors stem from a human patient who received an intestinal transplant, so some T cells may come from the graft donor.

The chain combines TRBV28 with TRBJ2-1, with D possibly being TRBD1 or TRBD2 (5 bases each). The CDR3 loop spans 13 amino acids. Germline V lookup: CDR1 MDHEN, CDR2 SYDVKM. Trimming pared 6 bases from V and 10 bases from J, leaving 16 bases between. DNA for the CDR3: TGTGCCAGCAGCCTTCGGGACCCTTGGGAGCAGTTCTTC. Translation: CASSLRDPWEQFF.

The chain is built from TRBV9 and TRBJ2-1, with D perhaps TRBD1 (5 bases). Germline CDR1 SGDLS, CDR2 YYNGEE. V lost 0 bases, J lost 6 bases, and 13 bases lay in between. The CDR3 has 15 residues. CDR3 sequence reads: CASSVEGGAVNEQFF. DNA for the CDR3: TGTGCCAGCAGCGTAGAGGGTGGGGCGGTCAATGAGCAGTTCTTC.

The chain combines TRBV7-9 with TRBJ1-1, with 7 bases aligning to TRBD1. Germline V CDR1 and CDR2: SEHNR, FQNEAQ (reference sequence). V shed 5 bases, J shed 3 bases, and the junction held 6 bases outside the gene matches. This CDR3 region has 14 residues. The chain's CDR3 is CASSRSGGYTEAFF. CDR3 nucleotides: TGTGCCAGCAGCCGATCAGGGGGATACACTGAAGCTTTCTTT.

V is TRBV15 and J is TRBJ2-1; 9 bases fit TRBD2. Trimming removed 0 bases from V and 7 bases from J; junction bases left unmatched: 10. The CDR3 length is 17 residues. Germline V gives CDR1 LNHNV, CDR2 YYDKDF (reference sequence). This CDR3 reads CATSRDGSSGGLNEQFF. Written as DNA, the CDR3 is TGTGCCACCAGCAGAGATGGGAGTAGCGGGGGCCTAAATGAGCAGTTCTTC.

This chain uses TRBV7-2 with TRBJ2-3, with 7 bases identical to TRBD2. The CDR3 spans 14 residues. The V and J ends lost 6 bases and 8 bases, in that order; junction bases with no gene match: 11. Germline V lookup: CDR1 SGHTA, CDR2 FQGNSA. CDR3 nucleotide sequence: TGTGCCAGCAGTTATATGAGGGACTACGGTACGCAGTATTTT. Protein: CASSYMRDYGTQYF.

This clone is classed as medium-sized. The chain recombines TRBV6-1 with TRBJ2-2, with TRBD2 identical over 10 bases. The CDR3 length is 16 residues. Germline trimming cut 1 base from V and 7 bases from J; bases unmatched to any gene: 6. Germline assignment: CDR1 MNHNS and CDR2 SASEGT. The chain's CDR3 is CASSEGLAGEHGELFF. CDR3 nucleotides: TGTGCCAGCAGTGAAGGACTAGCGGGCGAACACGGGGAGCTGTTTTTT.

This sequence joins TRBV7-3 and TRBJ2-5; TRBD1 might be the D (5 bases). The CDR3 has 13 amino acids. Germline CDR1 reads SGHTA; CDR2 reads FQGTGA. The V end lost 0 bases, the J end lost 5 bases, and 7 bases lay between the germline ends. DNA of the CDR3: TGTGCCAGCAGCTTAACAGGGGCTGAGACCCAGTACTTC. It yields the protein CASSLTGAETQYF.

The V gene is TRBV13, the J gene TRBJ1-6, with D uncertain. Trimming removed 6 bases at V and 4 bases at J, with 13 bases between. Germline V gene lookup returns CDR1 PRHDT and CDR2 FYEKMQ (reference sequence). There are 15 residues in the CDR3. The CDR3 sequence is CASRIGGEYNSPLHF. CDR3 nucleotide sequence: TGTGCCAGCAGGATCGGAGGAGAATATAATTCACCCCTCCACTTT.

The rearrangement uses TRBV27 and TRBJ1-2; 7 bases map to TRBD1. V lost 4 bases and J lost 7; bases outside the gene matches: 3. The CDR3 is made up of 12 amino acids. Germline CDR1 and CDR2: MNHEY and SMNVEV (reference sequence). CDR3 sequence: CASSSQGVGYTF. As DNA, the CDR3 is TGTGCCAGCAGTTCCCAGGGGGTTGGCTACACCTTC.

The chain combines TRBV2 with TRBJ2-1; TRBD1 might be the D (7 bases). CDR1 SNHLY and CDR2 FYNNEI come from the germline V gene. Trimming took off 4 bases at V and 6 bases at J, with 25 bases between the two ends. The CDR3 runs 18 residues. CDR3 sequence: CASSVRSGRGASSNEQFF. CDR3 sequence (DNA): TGTGCCAGCAGTGTTCGGAGTGGCAGGGGGGCGAGTAGCAATGAGCAGTTCTTC.

The gene calls are TRBV6-1 and TRBJ1-2; TRBD1 might be the D (6 bases). CDR3 size: 16 residues. Germline lookup yields CDR1 MNHNS and CDR2 SASEGT. Between the trimmed V and J ends, which lost 4 bases and 8 bases, there was a span of 23 bases. CDR3 nucleotides: TGTGCCAGCAGTGTCCGAAGGGCACAGGGTGAGGGAGGCTACACCTTC. This translates into CASSVRRAQGEGGYTF.